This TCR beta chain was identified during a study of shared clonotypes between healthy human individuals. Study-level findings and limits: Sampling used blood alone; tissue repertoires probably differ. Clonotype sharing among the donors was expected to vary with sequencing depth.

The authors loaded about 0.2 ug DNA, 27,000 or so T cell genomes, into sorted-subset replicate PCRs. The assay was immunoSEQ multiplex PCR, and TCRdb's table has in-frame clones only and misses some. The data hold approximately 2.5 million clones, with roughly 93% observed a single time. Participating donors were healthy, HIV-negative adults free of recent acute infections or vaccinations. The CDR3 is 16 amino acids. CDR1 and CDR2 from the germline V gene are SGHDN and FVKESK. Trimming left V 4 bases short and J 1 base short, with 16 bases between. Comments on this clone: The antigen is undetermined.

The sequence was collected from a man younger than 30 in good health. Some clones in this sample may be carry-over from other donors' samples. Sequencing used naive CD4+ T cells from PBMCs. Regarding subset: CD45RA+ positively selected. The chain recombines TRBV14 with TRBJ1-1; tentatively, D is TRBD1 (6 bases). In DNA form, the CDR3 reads TGTGCCAGCAGCCGCAAGGGGGACGGACGGAACACTGAAGCTTTCTTT. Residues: CASSRKGDGRNTEAFF.